These T cell receptor beta chains were read from a single sample in a study of T cell responses to AZD1222 COVID-19 vaccine. Clones were sequenced by immunoSEQ multiplex PCR, and TCRdb holds only the in-frame ones, with some missing. The table has around 160,000 clones, around 92% seen once. The source material was peripheral blood, sampled 28 days after the second AZD1222 dose. The receptors originated from an adult who received the AZD1222 COVID-19 vaccine. Each CDR3 is given with its conserved first and last residue. The order of the fields is clone size, D gene, V gene, J gene, CDR3 length, CDR3 protein, CDR3 DNA. A D gene is named only where the DNA matches it firmly. The size field is filled for only some rows; it gives once, few, many or a size class.

clone size: .
D gene: TRBD1
V gene: TRBV29-1
J gene: TRBJ2-2
CDR3 length: 14
CDR3 protein: CSVRWTGKSGELFF
CDR3 DNA: TGCAGCGTTCGGTGGACAGGGAAATCCGGGGAGCTGTTTTTT

clone size: .
D gene: TRBD1
V gene: TRBV27
J gene: TRBJ1-5
CDR3 length: 18
CDR3 protein: CASSGGQGAFGRNQPQHF
CDR3 DNA: TGTGCCAGCAGCGGGGGACAGGGGGCGTTCGGTCGCAATCAGCCCCAGCATTTT

clone size: .
D gene: .
V gene: TRBV7-9
J gene: TRBJ1-1
CDR3 length: 15
CDR3 protein: CASRPPTGLNTEAFF
CDR3 DNA: TGTGCCAGCAGGCCCCCCACAGGGTTGAACACTGAAGCTTTCTTT

clone size: once
D gene: TRBD2
V gene: TRBV9
J gene: TRBJ2-1
CDR3 length: 16
CDR3 protein: CASSPMRASGGNEQFF
CDR3 DNA: TGTGCCAGCAGCCCTATGAGGGCTAGCGGGGGGAATGAGCAGTTCTTC

clone size: .
D gene: .
V gene: TRBV2
J gene: TRBJ1-2
CDR3 length: 13
CDR3 protein: CASSVTGGYGYTF
CDR3 DNA: TGTGCCAGCAGTGTTACTGGAGGGTATGGCTACACCTTC

clone size: .
D gene: TRBD1
V gene: TRBV15
J gene: TRBJ2-7
CDR3 length: 16
CDR3 protein: CATSRILGQGSYEQYF
CDR3 DNA: TGTGCCACCAGCAGAATACTGGGACAGGGCTCCTACGAGCAGTACTTC

clone size: .
D gene: TRBD1
V gene: TRBV2
J gene: TRBJ1-1
CDR3 length: 13
CDR3 protein: CASRGQPNTEAFF
CDR3 DNA: TGTGCCAGCAGGGGACAGCCGAACACTGAAGCTTTCTTT

clone size: .
D gene: TRBD1
V gene: TRBV4-2
J gene: TRBJ1-2
CDR3 length: 15
CDR3 protein: CASSQEGLTGAGYTF
CDR3 DNA: TGTGCCAGCAGCCAAGAAGGCCTAACAGGGGCGGGCTACACCTTC

clone size: .
D gene: .
V gene: TRBV4-1
J gene: TRBJ1-1
CDR3 length: 15
CDR3 protein: CASSQDWGFISEAFF
CDR3 DNA: TGCGCCAGCAGCCAAGATTGGGGGTTTATCTCTGAAGCTTTCTTT

clone size: .
D gene: .
V gene: TRBV7-2
J gene: TRBJ1-1
CDR3 length: 11
CDR3 protein: CASSRQTEAFF
CDR3 DNA: TGTGCCAGCAGCCGACAAACTGAAGCTTTCTTT

clone size: .
D gene: .
V gene: TRBV11-2
J gene: TRBJ1-1
CDR3 length: 14
CDR3 protein: CASRSFGEETEAFF
CDR3 DNA: TGTGCCAGCAGGTCCTTTGGGGAGGAGACTGAAGCTTTCTTT

clone size: .
D gene: .
V gene: TRBV30
J gene: TRBJ1-1
CDR3 length: 13
CDR3 protein: CAYSGGENTEAFF
CDR3 DNA: TGTGCCTATTCCGGGGGGGAGAACACTGAAGCTTTCTTT

clone size: .
D gene: .
V gene: TRBV9
J gene: TRBJ1-4
CDR3 length: 15
CDR3 protein: CASSVGGAINEKLFF
CDR3 DNA: TGTGCCAGCAGCGTAGGGGGGGCTATTAATGAAAAACTGTTTTTT

clone size: .
D gene: TRBD1
V gene: TRBV19
J gene: TRBJ1-5
CDR3 length: 15
CDR3 protein: CASSQGTGKVQPQHF
CDR3 DNA: TGTGCCAGTTCACAGGGGACAGGGAAGGTACAGCCCCAGCATTTT

clone size: .
D gene: .
V gene: TRBV28
J gene: TRBJ1-5
CDR3 length: 14
CDR3 protein: CASSLGQINQPQHF
CDR3 DNA: TGTGCCAGCAGTTTGGGGCAGATCAATCAGCCCCAGCATTTT

clone size: .
D gene: .
V gene: TRBV19
J gene: TRBJ2-5
CDR3 length: 14
CDR3 protein: CASSMEGSWETQYF
CDR3 DNA: TGTGCCAGTAGTATGGAGGGGAGCTGGGAGACCCAGTACTTC

clone size: .
D gene: .
V gene: TRBV6-1
J gene: TRBJ2-2
CDR3 length: 16
CDR3 protein: CASSEVGQANTGELFF
CDR3 DNA: TGTGCCAGCAGTGAAGTGGGACAAGCGAACACCGGGGAGCTGTTTTTT

clone size: .
D gene: TRBD1
V gene: TRBV28
J gene: TRBJ2-7
CDR3 length: 14
CDR3 protein: CASSPGQGFYEQYF
CDR3 DNA: TGTGCCAGCAGCCCCGGACAGGGTTTCTACGAGCAGTACTTC

clone size: .
D gene: .
V gene: TRBV2
J gene: TRBJ2-5
CDR3 length: 13
CDR3 protein: CASSELAEGTQYF
CDR3 DNA: TGTGCCAGCAGTGAACTAGCCGAGGGGACCCAGTACTTC

clone size: .
D gene: .
V gene: TRBV24-1
J gene: TRBJ2-2
CDR3 length: 16
CDR3 protein: CATSDPRTGGTGELFF
CDR3 DNA: TGTGCCACCAGTGATCCTCGGACAGGAGGGACCGGGGAGCTGTTTTTT

clone size: .
D gene: TRBD2
V gene: TRBV5-4
J gene: TRBJ2-1
CDR3 length: 16
CDR3 protein: CASSPSGLGLYNEQFF
CDR3 DNA: TGTGCCAGCAGCCCCTCGGGACTAGGCCTGTACAATGAGCAGTTCTTC

clone size: .
D gene: .
V gene: TRBV5-5
J gene: TRBJ1-2
CDR3 length: 13
CDR3 protein: CASSGRGGDGYTF
CDR3 DNA: TGTGCCAGCAGCGGAAGGGGGGGTGATGGCTACACCTTC

clone size: .
D gene: .
V gene: TRBV6-6
J gene: TRBJ1-6
CDR3 length: 12
CDR3 protein: CASSHRNSPLHF
CDR3 DNA: TGTGCCAGCAGTCACAGGAATTCACCCCTCCACTTT

clone size: .
D gene: TRBD2
V gene: TRBV18
J gene: TRBJ2-1
CDR3 length: 18
CDR3 protein: CASSPAPGTSGLYNEQFF
CDR3 DNA: TGTGCCAGCTCACCGGCCCCCGGGACTAGCGGACTCTACAATGAGCAGTTCTTC

clone size: .
D gene: TRBD1
V gene: TRBV30
J gene: TRBJ1-6
CDR3 length: 14
CDR3 protein: CACDRGGYNSPLHF
CDR3 DNA: TGTGCCTGTGACAGGGGTGGGTATAATTCACCCCTCCACTTT

clone size: .
D gene: .
V gene: TRBV19
J gene: TRBJ1-5
CDR3 length: 15
CDR3 protein: CASTLDHLSNQPQHF
CDR3 DNA: TGTGCCAGTACCCTAGACCACCTTAGCAATCAGCCCCAGCATTTT

clone size: .
D gene: TRBD1
V gene: TRBV15
J gene: TRBJ1-1
CDR3 length: 11
CDR3 protein: CATSNRGEAFF
CDR3 DNA: TGTGCCACCAGTAACAGGGGGGAAGCTTTCTTT

clone size: .
D gene: TRBD1
V gene: TRBV9
J gene: TRBJ1-1
CDR3 length: 15
CDR3 protein: CASSVEGQGPSEAFF
CDR3 DNA: TGTGCCAGCAGCGTAGAGGGACAGGGGCCCTCTGAAGCTTTCTTT

clone size: once
D gene: TRBD1
V gene: TRBV5-1
J gene: TRBJ1-2
CDR3 length: 14
CDR3 protein: CASSPRGTGYGYTF
CDR3 DNA: TGCGCCAGCAGCCCCCGGGGGACAGGATATGGCTACACCTTC

clone size: .
D gene: TRBD1
V gene: TRBV5-1
J gene: TRBJ1-4
CDR3 length: 16
CDR3 protein: CASSYGGTDPNEKLFF
CDR3 DNA: TGCGCCAGCAGCTACGGAGGGACAGACCCTAATGAAAAACTGTTTTTT

clone size: .
D gene: .
V gene: TRBV2
J gene: TRBJ1-1
CDR3 length: 14
CDR3 protein: CASSAEVGNTEAFF
CDR3 DNA: TGTGCCAGCAGTGCGGAGGTGGGGAACACTGAAGCTTTCTTT

clone size: .
D gene: .
V gene: TRBV5-1
J gene: TRBJ1-4
CDR3 length: 15
CDR3 protein: CASSLGSQGGEKLFF
CDR3 DNA: TGCGCCAGCAGCTTGGGTTCACAGGGTGGTGAAAAACTGTTTTTT

clone size: .
D gene: .
V gene: TRBV2
J gene: TRBJ1-5
CDR3 length: 14
CDR3 protein: CASRGEHSNQPQHF
CDR3 DNA: TGTGCCAGCAGAGGAGAACATAGCAATCAGCCCCAGCATTTT

clone size: .
D gene: TRBD1
V gene: TRBV2
J gene: TRBJ1-5
CDR3 length: 13
CDR3 protein: CASKGTGDQPQHF
CDR3 DNA: TGTGCCAGCAAGGGGACAGGGGATCAGCCCCAGCATTTT

clone size: .
D gene: .
V gene: TRBV5-1
J gene: TRBJ1-1
CDR3 length: 15
CDR3 protein: CASSSQGIMNTEAFF
CDR3 DNA: TGCGCCAGCAGCTCCCAGGGAATAATGAACACTGAAGCTTTCTTT

clone size: once
D gene: .
V gene: TRBV12-5
J gene: TRBJ2-1
CDR3 length: 12
CDR3 protein: CASGSPYNEQFF
CDR3 DNA: TGTGCTAGTGGTTCCCCCTACAATGAGCAGTTCTTC

clone size: .
D gene: TRBD1
V gene: TRBV3-1/TRBV3-2
J gene: TRBJ1-2
CDR3 length: 15
CDR3 protein: CASSQRQGTGAGYTF
CDR3 DNA: TGTGCCAGCAGCCAACGACAGGGTACGGGGGCTGGCTACACCTTC